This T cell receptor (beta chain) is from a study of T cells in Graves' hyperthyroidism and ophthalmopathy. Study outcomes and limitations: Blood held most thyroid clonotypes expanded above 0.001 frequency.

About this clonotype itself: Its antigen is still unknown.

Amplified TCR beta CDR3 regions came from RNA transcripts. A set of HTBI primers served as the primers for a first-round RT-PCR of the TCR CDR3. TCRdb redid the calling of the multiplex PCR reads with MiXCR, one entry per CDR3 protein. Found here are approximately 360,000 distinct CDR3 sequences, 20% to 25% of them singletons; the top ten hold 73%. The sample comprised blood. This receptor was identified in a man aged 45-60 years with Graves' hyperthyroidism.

The CDR3 DNA reads as TGCAGTGCCGAGGCGAATTCCGGGACTAGCGACCACAATGAGCAGTTCTTC. It encodes CSAEANSGTSDHNEQFF. V gene TRBV20-1 combines with J gene TRBJ2-1; 10 bases align to TRBD2. From germline, CDR1 is DFQATT and CDR2 SNEGSKA (reference sequence). The junction had 16 bases not matched to a gene; V was cut back by 6 bases and J by 5 bases. The CDR3 is 17 amino acids.